These 2 T cell receptor beta chains originate from one sample sequenced in a study of blood T cell repertoires in COVID-19. Here immunoSEQ multiplex PCR was the method, and the copy in TCRdb shows in-frame clones only, minus some. The table lists 300,000 to 400,000 clones, around 86% of them singletons. The sequenced sample was peripheral blood. Every receptor here comes from a woman aged 45-65 years with COVID-19, enrolled during active disease.

This clone was recorded only once. The rearrangement links TRBV9 to TRBJ2-1; D unresolved. Germline loops: CDR1 SGDLS, CDR2 YYNGEE. The CDR3 is made up of 12 amino acids. Trimming removed 0 bases from V and 9 bases from J, with 7 bases in between. In nucleotides, the CDR3 is TGTGCCAGCAGCGTAGGTCTCCTTGAGCAGTTCTTC. Amino acids: CASSVGLLEQFF.

Here the CDR3 DNA reads TGTGCCAGCAGTTTCAGGAGGTCCTACGAGCAGTACTTC. Encoded protein: CASSFRRSYEQYF. J is TRBJ2-7 and V is TRBV27; possible D gene TRBD2, 5 bases. Germline CDR1 is MNHEY and CDR2 is SMNVEV (reference sequence). V gave up 3 bases and J gave up 1 base, with 7 bases separating them. The CDR3 covers 13 residues.